The 19 T cell receptor beta chains below all came from one sample that was sequenced in a study of CD8+CD57+ T cells in acquired aplastic anemia. TCR beta VDJ and CDR3 profiling used genomic DNA as template. TCRdb analysed the reads with MiXCR anew, one entry per CDR3 protein. Altogether approximately 470,000 distinct CDR3 sequences are present, about a third being singletons, with the ten largest covering less than 0.85%. CD8+CD57+ cell expansion, shown by flow cytometry, had occurred in the patients selected for sequencing. The source material was sorted CD4+, CD8+, or CD8+CD57+ T cells (not recorded which) from PBMCs. The receptors shown here come from a human donor with aplastic anemia.

This clonotype was recorded a few times. The chain carries TRBV2 and TRBJ1-2, with a tentative D call TRBD1 (6 bases). CDR1 is SNHLY, CDR2 FYNNEI, per germline. The CDR3 loop spans 11 amino acids. V lost 6 bases, J lost 7 bases, and 9 bases lay in between. As DNA, the CDR3 is TGTGCCAGCAGACAGGGTATTGGCTACACCTTC. This translates into CASRQGIGYTF.

This clonotype was counted between two and nine times. This chain connects TRBV15 to TRBJ2-1; 10 bases are a match to TRBD2. Germline CDR1 LNHNV, CDR2 YYDKDF (reference sequence). V trimming: 3 bases; J trimming: 0 bases; junction bases outside the gene matches: 2. The CDR3 runs 16 residues. Here the CDR3 reads CATSSSGGYSYNEQFF. CDR3 sequence (DNA): TGTGCCACCAGCAGTAGCGGGGGGTACTCCTACAATGAGCAGTTCTTC.

This clonotype is a singleton in its sample. This sequence joins TRBV19 and TRBJ1-2; D gene uncertain. This CDR3 comprises 13 residues. Germline CDR1 reads LNHDA; CDR2 reads SQIVND (reference sequence). Trimming removed 3 bases from V and 5 bases from J, with 10 bases in between. This CDR3 is CASSMVVGYGYTF. CDR3 coding DNA: TGTGCCAGTAGTATGGTCGTGGGGTATGGCTACACCTTC.

This clonotype showed up just a few times. The V gene is TRBV20-1, the J gene TRBJ2-5; 7 bases are a match to TRBD2. Germline V lookup: CDR1 DFQATT, CDR2 SNEGSKA (reference sequence). The trim removed 3 bases at V and 5 bases at J, leaving 6 bases unmatched. This CDR3 is built from 13 residues. CDR3 nucleotide sequence: TGCAGTGCTAGGAAAGGGCGGGAGGAGACCCAGTACTTC. Its protein is CSARKGREETQYF.

This clonotype was seen more than once but under ten times. The chain employs TRBV4-2 and TRBJ2-7; possibly TRBD2 for D (5 bases). The CDR3 runs to 18 residues. V lost 0 bases and J 0 bases, leaving 18 bases between the germline ends. Germline CDR1 LGHNA, CDR2 YNFKEQ. The CDR3 region has the DNA TGTGCCAGCAGCCAAGATTGGGCCCCGAGCGGATACTCCTACGAGCAGTACTTC. It specifies CASSQDWAPSGYSYEQYF.

Only a few counts were recorded for this clonotype. The chain combines TRBV5-1 with TRBJ1-4; D not resolved. The germline V gene has CDR1 SGHRS and CDR2 YFSETQ. CDR3 length: 15 residues. V was cut by 3 bases and J by 3 bases, with 12 bases left in between. The CDR3 coding sequence is TGCGCCAGCAGCTCTTCAGGCCGGGCTAATGAAAAACTGTTTTTT. Protein: CASSSSGRANEKLFF.

CDR3 sequence (DNA): TGTGCCAGCAGCCAGGGTTTCCGCACTGAAGCTTTCTTT. This sequence encodes CASSQGFRTEAFF. The chain carries TRBV14 and TRBJ1-1, with unresolved D. The CDR3 covers 13 residues. The germline V and J ends were trimmed by 3 bases and 4 bases, with 9 bases remaining between them. Germline-derived CDR1 and CDR2 are SGHDN and FVKESK.

There are many counts of this clonotype. The chain uses TRBV24-1 and TRBJ1-2; no firm D call. The CDR3 totals 14 residues. Germline V gives CDR1 KGHDR, CDR2 SFDVKD. V shed 0 bases and J shed 8 bases, with 12 bases lying between them. The DNA for the CDR3 is TGTGCCACCAGTGATTTGGAGGACGCGACCGGCTACACCTTC. It translates to CATSDLEDATGYTF.

The genes are TRBV30 and TRBJ1-2, with 8 nucleotides matching TRBD1. V was pared by 7 bases and J by 7 bases, with 11 bases of the junction left unmatched. Germline CDR1 GTSNPN, CDR2 SVGIG (reference sequence). This CDR3 contains 13 residues. The CDR3 bases are TGTGCCTTCCGGCGTTCAGGGGGCGGTGGCTACACCTTC. Translation: CAFRRSGGGGYTF.

This clonotype appeared many times. CDR3 DNA sequence: TGTGCCAGCAGCCCAACAGGGGATCATGGCTACACCTTC. It yields the protein CASSPTGDHGYTF. This chain links TRBV7-9 with TRBJ1-2; 7 bases match TRBD1. The CDR3 extends over 13 amino acids. J was trimmed by 6 bases and V by 5 bases; bases with no gene match: 6. In germline, CDR1 is SEHNR, CDR2 FQNEAQ (reference sequence). The full variable domain, its missing parts supplied by reference TRBV7-9 and TRBJ1-2, is DTGVSQNPRHKITKRGQNVTFRCDPISEHNRLYWYRQTLGQGPEFLTYFQNEAQLEKSRLLSDRFSAERPKGSFSTLEIQRTEQGDSAMYLCASSPTGDHGYTFGSGTRLTVV.

This clonotype came up many times. This rearrangement joins TRBV29-1 to TRBJ2-2; D gene unclear. The germline V and J ends were trimmed by 7 bases and 3 bases, with 15 bases remaining between them. CDR1 is SQVTM, CDR2 ANQGSEA, per germline. The CDR3 has 14 amino acids. In DNA form, the CDR3 reads TGCAGCGCTGGACGTAATAGGGACACCGGGGAGCTGTTTTTT. As protein: CSAGRNRDTGELFF.

This clonotype showed up many times. The V call is TRBV11-3, the J call TRBJ2-3, with D maybe TRBD1 (5 bases). CDR3 length: 14 residues. Germline lookup yields CDR1 SGHNT and CDR2 YENEEA. V was pared by 0 bases and J by 7 bases, with 11 bases between. The DNA for the CDR3 is TGTGCCAGCAGCTTAGAGTTCAGGGAAAATACGCAGTATTTT. This codes for CASSLEFRENTQYF.

This clonotype was detected only a few times. This rearrangement joins TRBV7-2 to TRBJ2-1; D gene ambiguous. With 3 bases removed from V and 5 bases from J, the gap between germline ends came to 8 bases. The CDR3 runs 13 residues. Germline values: CDR1 SGHTA, CDR2 FQGNSA. The chain's CDR3 is CASSLGSDNEQFF. In DNA form, the CDR3 reads TGTGCCAGCAGCTTGGGGTCGGACAATGAGCAGTTCTTC.

This clonotype was recorded at least ten times. One end of the junction varies from germline; a read error may be responsible. The V and J genes are TRBV14 and TRBJ2-3; D call uncertain. Germline V gene sequence: CDR1 SGHDN, CDR2 FVKESK. This CDR3 contains 12 residues. For the CDR3, the DNA is TGTGCCAGCAGCCAGAGCACAAATACGCAGTATTTT. This codes for CASSQSTNTQYF.

This clonotype turned up a few times. The chain uses TRBV12-3 or TRBV12-4 and TRBJ1-1; D is unresolved. V lost 8 bases to trimming and J lost 1 base, with 5 bases between them. CDR3 length equals 11 residues. The CDR3: CASAKNTEAFF. In DNA, the CDR3 is TGTGCCAGCGCAAAGAACACTGAAGCTTTCTTT.

The chain carries TRBV7-3 and TRBJ2-7, with D unresolved. V dropped 2 bases and J dropped 3 bases, with 17 bases sitting between them. Germline-derived CDR1 and CDR2 are SGHTA and FQGTGA. The CDR3 sequence is 16 residues long. CDR3 coding DNA: TGTGCCAGCAGCTTACCCAGGACCGAGAGATTCTACGAGCAGTACTTC. Protein product: CASSLPRTERFYEQYF.

At least ten counts were recorded for this clonotype. This chain's CDR3 is CASSIDEGYGYTF. Written as DNA, the CDR3 is TGTGCCAGTAGTATAGATGAAGGCTATGGCTACACCTTC. The chain is built from TRBV19 and TRBJ1-2; no clear D gene. Trimming pared 0 bases from V and 4 bases from J, leaving 6 bases between. This CDR3 contains 13 residues. CDR1 is LNHDA and CDR2 is SQIVND in the germline V gene (reference sequence).

This clonotype was detected only a few times. The chain is built from TRBV5-1 and TRBJ2-5; weak D call: TRBD2 (6 bases). There are 15 residues in the CDR3. V was cut by 0 bases and J by 2 bases, with 11 bases left in between. Germline-derived CDR1 and CDR2 are SGHRS and YFSETQ. The CDR3 sequence is CASSLAGGAQETQYF. The CDR3 DNA sequence: TGCGCCAGCAGCTTGGCTGGCGGGGCTCAAGAGACCCAGTACTTC.

This clonotype was seen a handful of times. In DNA, the CDR3 is TGTGCCAGCAGGTCCCCAGTGGAAGCCATATATTTT. It codes for CASRSPVEAIYF. V gene TRBV6-1 combines with J gene TRBJ1-3; D is undetermined. The CDR3 length is 12 residues. Germline values: CDR1 MNHNS, CDR2 SASEGT. V lost 6 bases, J lost 11 bases, and 14 bases lay in between.